This T cell receptor beta chain comes out of a study of cytomegalovirus exposure and HLA in healthy donors. This clone occurred a few times. Antigen unknown. With 6 bases clipped from V and 0 bases from J, the junction kept 9 bases outside the gene matches. Germline assignment: CDR1 SNHLY and CDR2 FYNNEI. The CDR3 loop spans 17 amino acids. Primers included in the PCR were 60 Vbeta and 13 Jbeta primers. Here immunoSEQ multiplex PCR was the method, and the copy in TCRdb shows in-frame clones only, minus some. The sample has 150,000 to 200,000 clones; approximately 80% are singletons. Regarding the study as a whole: TCR beta chains numbering approximately 150 were designated cytomegalovirus-associated.

This TCR came from a man aged 50 to 60 in good health and CMV-seropositive. Sample: PBMCs. The chain has TRBV2 and TRBJ1-4; 8 bases map to TRBD1. CDR3 sequence (DNA): TGTGCCAGCAGGAAACAGGGGGATGCTGCAACTAATGAAAAACTGTTTTTT. Its translation is CASRKQGDAATNEKLFF.